The sequence of this T cell receptor beta chain was determined in a study of TIL therapy for anti-PD-1-resistant metastatic lung cancer. Only one count was recorded for this clone. Sequencing used immunoSEQ v3. Libraries were sequenced to 2.2 million or so read pairs (survey) or roughly 5-6 million (deep). Profiling relied on immunoSEQ multiplex PCR, and the TCRdb table lists in-frame clones only, not all of them. Counted here are 5,500 to 7,500 clones, about 67% occurring once; the ten biggest clones make up around 5.7%. CDR1 is SGDLS and CDR2 is YYNGEE in the germline V gene. The CDR3 loop spans 15 amino acids. With 0 bases removed from V and 2 bases from J, the gap between germline ends came to 9 bases. The time point is: pre-treatment sample, taken before nivolumab and TIL therapy. The tumor samples were excised metastases, mostly pleural nodules or supraclavicular lymph nodes.

The clonotype was recovered from a person aged 25-85 years with non-small cell lung cancer. The chain combines TRBV9 with TRBJ2-1; either TRBD1 or TRBD2 may supply D (5 bases each). The sequences come from tumor tissue, collected at baseline. The CDR3 nucleotides are TGTGCCAGCAGCGTAGCGGGGCAGGCCTACAATGAGCAGTTCTTC. It yields the protein CASSVAGQAYNEQFF.